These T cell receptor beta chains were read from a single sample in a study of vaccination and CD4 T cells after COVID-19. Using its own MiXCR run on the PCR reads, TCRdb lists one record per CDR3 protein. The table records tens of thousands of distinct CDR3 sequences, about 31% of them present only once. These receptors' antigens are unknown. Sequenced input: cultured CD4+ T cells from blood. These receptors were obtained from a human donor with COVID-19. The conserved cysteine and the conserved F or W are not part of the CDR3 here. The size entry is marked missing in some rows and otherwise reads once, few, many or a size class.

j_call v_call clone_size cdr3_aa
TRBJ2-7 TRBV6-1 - ASSRTGGAYEQY
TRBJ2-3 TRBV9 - ASSGMGGRGTQY
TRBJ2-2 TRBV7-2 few ASSSDITGELF
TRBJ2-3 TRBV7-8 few ASSLARPGGDTQY
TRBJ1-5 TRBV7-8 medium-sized ASSFQERSNQPQH
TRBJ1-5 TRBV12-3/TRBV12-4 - VSSLAYQPQH
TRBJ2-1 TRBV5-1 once ASSQGQRAYNEQF
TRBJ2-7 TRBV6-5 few ASSYSTGYPSYEQY
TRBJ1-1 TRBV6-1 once ASRGRWAGNTEAF
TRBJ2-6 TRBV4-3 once ASSRGGQGDAGANVLT